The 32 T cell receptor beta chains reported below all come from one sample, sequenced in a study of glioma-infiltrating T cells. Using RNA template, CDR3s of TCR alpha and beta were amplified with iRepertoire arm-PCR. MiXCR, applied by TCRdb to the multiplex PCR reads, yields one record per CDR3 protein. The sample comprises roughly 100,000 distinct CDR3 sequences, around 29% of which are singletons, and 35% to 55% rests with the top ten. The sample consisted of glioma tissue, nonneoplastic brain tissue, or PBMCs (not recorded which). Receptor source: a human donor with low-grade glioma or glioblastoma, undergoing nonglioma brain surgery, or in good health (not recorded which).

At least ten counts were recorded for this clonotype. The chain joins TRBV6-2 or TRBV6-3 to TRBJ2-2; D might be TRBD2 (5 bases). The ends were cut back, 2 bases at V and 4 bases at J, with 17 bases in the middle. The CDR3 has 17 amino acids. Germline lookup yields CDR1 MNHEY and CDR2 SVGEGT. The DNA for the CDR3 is TGTGCCAGCAGTTACCCGATTGGGGTGGCGGGCACCGGGGAGCTGTTTTTT. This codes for CASSYPIGVAGTGELFF.

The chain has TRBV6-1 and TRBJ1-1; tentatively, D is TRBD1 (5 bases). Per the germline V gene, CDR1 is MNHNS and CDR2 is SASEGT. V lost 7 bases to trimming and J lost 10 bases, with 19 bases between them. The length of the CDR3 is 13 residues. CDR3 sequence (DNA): TGTGCCAGCACACTGGGGACCCTAGCTGTAGCTTTCTTT. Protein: CASTLGTLAVAFF.

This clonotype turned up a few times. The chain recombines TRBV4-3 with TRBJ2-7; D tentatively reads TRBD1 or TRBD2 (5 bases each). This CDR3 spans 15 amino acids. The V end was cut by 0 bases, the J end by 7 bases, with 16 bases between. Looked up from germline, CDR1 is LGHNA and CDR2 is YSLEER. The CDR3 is CASSQDGGLFREQYF. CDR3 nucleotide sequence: TGCGCCAGCAGCCAAGATGGGGGTTTGTTTAGGGAGCAGTACTTC.

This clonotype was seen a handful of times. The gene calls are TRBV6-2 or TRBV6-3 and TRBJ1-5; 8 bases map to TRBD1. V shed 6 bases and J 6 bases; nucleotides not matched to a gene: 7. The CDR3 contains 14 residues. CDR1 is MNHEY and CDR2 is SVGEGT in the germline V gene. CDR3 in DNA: TGTGCCAGCAGAGTAGACAGGGGTGGTCAGCCCCAGCATTTT. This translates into CASRVDRGGQPQHF.

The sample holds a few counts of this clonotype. CDR3 coding DNA: TGTGCCAGTCAGCGCCCGGGATCCTACGAGCAGTACTTC. This codes for CASQRPGSYEQYF. The V gene is TRBV3-1, the J gene TRBJ2-7; a possible D gene is TRBD2 (5 bases). Per the germline V gene, CDR1 is LGHDT and CDR2 is YNNKEL (reference sequence). This CDR3 comprises 13 residues. V was pared by 9 bases and J by 1 base, with 13 bases between.

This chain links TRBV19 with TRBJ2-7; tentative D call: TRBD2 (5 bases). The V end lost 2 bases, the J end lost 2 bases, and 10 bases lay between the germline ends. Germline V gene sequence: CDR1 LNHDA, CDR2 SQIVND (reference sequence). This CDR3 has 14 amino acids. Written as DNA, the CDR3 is TGTGCCAGTAGTATATCGAGGGTCACCTACGAGCAGTACTTC. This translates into CASSISRVTYEQYF.

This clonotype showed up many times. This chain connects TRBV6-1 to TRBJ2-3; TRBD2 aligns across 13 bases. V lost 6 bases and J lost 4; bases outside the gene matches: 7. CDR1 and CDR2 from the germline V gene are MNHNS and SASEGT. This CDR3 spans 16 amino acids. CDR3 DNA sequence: TGTGCCAGCAGGATACTAGCGGGGGGGCCTGCAGATACGCAGTATTTT. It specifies CASRILAGGPADTQYF.

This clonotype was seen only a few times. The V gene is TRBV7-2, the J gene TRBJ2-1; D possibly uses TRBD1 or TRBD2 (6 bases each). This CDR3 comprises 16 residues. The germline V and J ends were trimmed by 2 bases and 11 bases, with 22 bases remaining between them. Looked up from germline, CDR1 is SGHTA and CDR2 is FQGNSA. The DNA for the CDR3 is TGTGCCAGCAGCTTAACTAGCCCACTAACAGGGAATAAGCAGTTCTTC. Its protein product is CASSLTSPLTGNKQFF.

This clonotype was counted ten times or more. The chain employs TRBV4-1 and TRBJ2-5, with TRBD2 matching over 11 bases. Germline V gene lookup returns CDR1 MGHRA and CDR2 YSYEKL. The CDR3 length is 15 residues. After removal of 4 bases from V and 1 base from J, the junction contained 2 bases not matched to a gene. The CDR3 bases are TGCGCCAGCAGCCCTGGGACTAGCGGCCAAGAGACCCAGTACTTC. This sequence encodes CASSPGTSGQETQYF.

Written as DNA, the CDR3 is TGTGCCAAATCACCACTACAAACGGAGGAAGCTTTCTTT. Translating it yields CAKSPLQTEEAFF. V gene TRBV18 combines with J gene TRBJ1-1; D remains ambiguous. Germline CDR1 KGHSH, CDR2 LQKENI. The CDR3 has 13 amino acids. Trimming pared 10 bases from V and 8 bases from J, leaving 20 bases between.

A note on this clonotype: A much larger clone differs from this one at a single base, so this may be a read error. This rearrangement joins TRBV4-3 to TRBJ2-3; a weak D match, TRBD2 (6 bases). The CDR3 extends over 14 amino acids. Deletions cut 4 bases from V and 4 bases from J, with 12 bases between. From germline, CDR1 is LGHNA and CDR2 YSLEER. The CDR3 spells CASSLGEAPDTQYF. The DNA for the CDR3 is TGCGCCAGCAGCCTTGGGGAGGCCCCAGATACGCAGTATTTT.

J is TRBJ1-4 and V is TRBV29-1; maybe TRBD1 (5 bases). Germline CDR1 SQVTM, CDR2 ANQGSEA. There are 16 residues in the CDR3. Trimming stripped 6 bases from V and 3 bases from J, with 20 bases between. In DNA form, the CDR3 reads TGCAGCGTCGCGGGTGGGGCTGGGGCATCTAATGAAAAACTGTTTTTT. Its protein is CSVAGGAGASNEKLFF. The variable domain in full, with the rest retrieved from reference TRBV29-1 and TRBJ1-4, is SAVISQKPSRDICQRGTSLTIQCQVDSQVTMMFWYRQQPGQSLTLIATANQGSEATYESGFVIDKFPISRPNLTFSTLTVSNMSPEDSSIYLCSVAGGAGASNEKLFFGSGTQLSVL.

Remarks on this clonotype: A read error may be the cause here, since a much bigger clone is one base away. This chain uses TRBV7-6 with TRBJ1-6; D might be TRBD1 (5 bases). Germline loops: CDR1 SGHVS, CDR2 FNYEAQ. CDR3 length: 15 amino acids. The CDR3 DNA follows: TGTGCCAGCATCTTAGTCGGGACGGAACATTCACCCCTCCACTTT. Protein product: CASILVGTEHSPLHF. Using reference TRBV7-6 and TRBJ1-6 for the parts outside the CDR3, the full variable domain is GAGVSQSPRYKVTKRGQDVALRCDPISGHVSLYWYRQALGQGPEFLTYFNYEAQQDKSGLPNDRFSAERPEGSISTLTIQRTEQRDSAMYRCASILVGTEHSPLHFGNGTRLTVT.

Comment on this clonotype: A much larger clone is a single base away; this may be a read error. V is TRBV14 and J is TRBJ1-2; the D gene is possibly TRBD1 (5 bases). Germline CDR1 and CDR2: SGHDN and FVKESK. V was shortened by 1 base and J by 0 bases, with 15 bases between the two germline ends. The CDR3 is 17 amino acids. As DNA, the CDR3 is TGTGCCAGCAGCCAAGTTCTGGGCCAGGGAACTAACTATGGCTACACCTTC. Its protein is CASSQVLGQGTNYGYTF.

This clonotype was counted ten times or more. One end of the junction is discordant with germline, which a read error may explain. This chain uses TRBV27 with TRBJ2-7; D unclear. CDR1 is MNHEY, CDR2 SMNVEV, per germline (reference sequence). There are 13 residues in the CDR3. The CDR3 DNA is TGTGCCAGCAGTTTATTTGGGCAGATGGGATTGGACTTC. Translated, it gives CASSLFGQMGLDF.

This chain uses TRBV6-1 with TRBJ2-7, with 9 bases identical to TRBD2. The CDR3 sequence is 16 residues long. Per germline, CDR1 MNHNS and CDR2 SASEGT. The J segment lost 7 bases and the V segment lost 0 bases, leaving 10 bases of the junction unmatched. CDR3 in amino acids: CASSEAPRGGRNEQYF. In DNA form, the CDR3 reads TGTGCCAGCAGTGAAGCCCCGCGGGGGGGTCGGAATGAGCAGTACTTC.

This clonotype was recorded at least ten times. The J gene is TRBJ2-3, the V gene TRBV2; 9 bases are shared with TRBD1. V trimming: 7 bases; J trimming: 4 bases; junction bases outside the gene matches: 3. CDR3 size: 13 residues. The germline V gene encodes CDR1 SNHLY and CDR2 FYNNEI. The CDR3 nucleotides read TGTGCCAGCAACACAGGGGGCGCAGATACGCAGTATTTT. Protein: CASNTGGADTQYF.

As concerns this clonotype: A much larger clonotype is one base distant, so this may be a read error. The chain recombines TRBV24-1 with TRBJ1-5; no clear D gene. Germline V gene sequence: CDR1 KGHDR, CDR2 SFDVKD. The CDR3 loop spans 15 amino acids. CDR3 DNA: TGTGCCACCTCCGGATCGGACGAGGTTGGTCAGTCCCAGCATTTT. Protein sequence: CATSGSDEVGQSQHF.

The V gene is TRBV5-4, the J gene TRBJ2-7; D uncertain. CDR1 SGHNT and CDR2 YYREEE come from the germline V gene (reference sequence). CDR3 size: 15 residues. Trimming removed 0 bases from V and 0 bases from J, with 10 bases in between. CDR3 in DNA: TGTGCCAGCAGCTTGGACATTTCGAGCTCCTACGAGCAGTACTTC. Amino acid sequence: CASSLDISSSYEQYF.

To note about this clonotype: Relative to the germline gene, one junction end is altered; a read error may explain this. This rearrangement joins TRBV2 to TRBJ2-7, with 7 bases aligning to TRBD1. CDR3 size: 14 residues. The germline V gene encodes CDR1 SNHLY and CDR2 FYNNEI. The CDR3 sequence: CGSRRQGTQGEQYF. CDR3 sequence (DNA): TGTGGCAGCAGGCGACAGGGAACTCAGGGGGAGCAGTACTTC.

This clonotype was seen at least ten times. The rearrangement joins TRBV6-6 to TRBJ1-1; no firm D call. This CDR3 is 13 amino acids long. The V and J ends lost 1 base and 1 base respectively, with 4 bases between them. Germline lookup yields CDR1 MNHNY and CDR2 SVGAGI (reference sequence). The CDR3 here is CASSYLRNTEAFF. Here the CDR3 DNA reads TGTGCCAGCAGTTACTTAAGGAACACTGAAGCTTTCTTT.

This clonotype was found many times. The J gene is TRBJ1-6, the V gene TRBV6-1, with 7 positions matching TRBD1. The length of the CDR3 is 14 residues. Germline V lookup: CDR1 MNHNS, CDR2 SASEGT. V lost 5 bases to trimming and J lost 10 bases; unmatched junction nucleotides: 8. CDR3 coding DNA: TGTGCCAGCAGTTATCAGGGGGACGACTCACCCCTCCACTTT. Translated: CASSYQGDDSPLHF.

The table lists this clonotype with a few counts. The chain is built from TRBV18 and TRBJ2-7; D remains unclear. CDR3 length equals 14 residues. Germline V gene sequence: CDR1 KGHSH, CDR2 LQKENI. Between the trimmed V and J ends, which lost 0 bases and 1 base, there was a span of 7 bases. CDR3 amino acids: CASSPPGGSYEQYF. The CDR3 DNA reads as TGTGCCAGCTCACCACCGGGCGGATCCTACGAGCAGTACTTC.

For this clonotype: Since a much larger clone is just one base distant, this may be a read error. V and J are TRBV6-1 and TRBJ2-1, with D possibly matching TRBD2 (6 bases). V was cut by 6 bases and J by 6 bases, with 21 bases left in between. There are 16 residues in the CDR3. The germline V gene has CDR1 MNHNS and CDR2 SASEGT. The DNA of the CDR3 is TGTGCCAGCAGGGGTCCCCCGGGGGTTGAGGGCAATGAGCAGTTCTTC. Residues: CASRGPPGVEGNEQFF.

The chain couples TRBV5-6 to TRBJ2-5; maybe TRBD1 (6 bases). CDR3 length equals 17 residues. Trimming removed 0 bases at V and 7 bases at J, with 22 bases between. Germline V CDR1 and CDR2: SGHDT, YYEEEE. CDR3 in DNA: TGTGCCAGCAGCTTGGACCGACAGGCCGGCTTCGGAACGACCCAGTACTTC. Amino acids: CASSLDRQAGFGTTQYF.

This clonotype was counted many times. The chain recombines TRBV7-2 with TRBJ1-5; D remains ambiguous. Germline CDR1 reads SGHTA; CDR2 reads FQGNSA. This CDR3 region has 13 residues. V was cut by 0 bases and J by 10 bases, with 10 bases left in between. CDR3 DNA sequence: TGTGCCAGCAGCTTAGCGCAGGACTCTCCCCAGCATTTT. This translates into CASSLAQDSPQHF.

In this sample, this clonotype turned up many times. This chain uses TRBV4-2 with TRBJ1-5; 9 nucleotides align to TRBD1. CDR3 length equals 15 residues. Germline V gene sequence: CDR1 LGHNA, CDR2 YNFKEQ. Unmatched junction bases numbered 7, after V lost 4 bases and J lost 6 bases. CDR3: CASSPQTGGSQPQHF. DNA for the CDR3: TGTGCCAGCAGCCCGCAGACAGGGGGAAGTCAGCCCCAGCATTTT.

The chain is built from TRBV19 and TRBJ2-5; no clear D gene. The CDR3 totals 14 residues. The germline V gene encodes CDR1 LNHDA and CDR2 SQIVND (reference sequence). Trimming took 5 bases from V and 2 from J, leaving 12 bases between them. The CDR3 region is CASSSHVAQETQYF. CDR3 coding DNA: TGTGCCAGTAGTTCCCACGTGGCTCAAGAGACCCAGTACTTC.

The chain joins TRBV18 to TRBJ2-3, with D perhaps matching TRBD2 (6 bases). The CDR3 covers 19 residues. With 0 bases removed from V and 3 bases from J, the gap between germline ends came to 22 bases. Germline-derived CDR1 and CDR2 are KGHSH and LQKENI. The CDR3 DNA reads TGTGCCAGCTCACCACCTGGGAGGTCTGGGTTCGGTCGGACAGATACGCAGTATTTT. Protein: CASSPPGRSGFGRTDTQYF.

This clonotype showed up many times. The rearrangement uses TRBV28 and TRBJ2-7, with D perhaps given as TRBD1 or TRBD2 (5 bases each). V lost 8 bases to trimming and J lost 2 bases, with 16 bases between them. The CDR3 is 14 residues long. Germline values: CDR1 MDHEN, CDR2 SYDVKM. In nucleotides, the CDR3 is TGTGCCAGCGGGGAGTTAGGGGCGGCCTACGAGCAGTACTTC. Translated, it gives CASGELGAAYEQYF.

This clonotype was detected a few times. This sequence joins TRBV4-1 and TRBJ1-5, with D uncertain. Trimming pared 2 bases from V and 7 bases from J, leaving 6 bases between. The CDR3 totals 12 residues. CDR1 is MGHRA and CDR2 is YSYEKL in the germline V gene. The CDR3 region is CASSQQGQPQHF. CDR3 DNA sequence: TGCGCCAGCAGCCAACAAGGCCAGCCCCAGCATTTT.

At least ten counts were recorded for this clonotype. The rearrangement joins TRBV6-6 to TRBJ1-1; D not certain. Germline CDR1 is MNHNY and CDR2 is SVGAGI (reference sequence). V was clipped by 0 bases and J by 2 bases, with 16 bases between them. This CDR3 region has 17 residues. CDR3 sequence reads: CASSYSWRGTINTEAFF. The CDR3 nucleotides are TGTGCCAGCAGTTACTCTTGGAGAGGCACAATAAACACTGAAGCTTTCTTT.